The 21 T cell receptor beta chains presented below share a single source sample, sequenced in a study of Ad26.COV2.S vaccination and SARS-CoV-2 variants. Sequenced by immunoSEQ multiplex PCR; TCRdb stores in-frame clones only, minus some. The sample has 250,000 or so clones; 87% are singletons. Regarding treatment: over 15 received Ad26.COV2.S at low or high dose, single or two shots; about 5 received placebo; per-sample allocation not given. Sampling happened 63 days after the first vaccine or placebo injection. The starting material was peripheral blood, obtained in a trial of Ad26.COV2.S vaccine versus placebo. These receptor sequences come from a person aged 18-65 years who received the Ad26.COV2.S COVID-19 vaccine or a placebo.

The V and J genes are TRBV5-1 and TRBJ1-2; no reliable D call. Germline V gene lookup returns CDR1 SGHRS and CDR2 YFSETQ. The CDR3 has 15 amino acids. Between the trimmed V and J ends, which lost 4 bases and 4 bases, there was a span of 17 bases. The CDR3 sequence: CASSPPVGMGYGYTF. The CDR3 DNA is TGCGCCAGCAGCCCTCCCGTGGGGATGGGCTATGGCTACACCTTC.

In this sample, this clone turned up once. V is TRBV24-1 and J is TRBJ2-3; D is uncertain. V lost 4 bases and J 2 bases, leaving 6 bases between the germline ends. The CDR3 is 13 residues long. The germline CDR1 and CDR2 sequences are KGHDR and SFDVKD. The CDR3 here is CATSEAPTDTQYF. The CDR3 region has the DNA TGTGCCACCAGTGAGGCACCCACAGATACGCAGTATTTT.

This clone was detected a few times. The chain recombines TRBV5-3 with TRBJ2-3; TRBD2 matches 11 bases. TRBV5-3 is noted as an ORF with a role that remains uncertain. J was trimmed by 6 bases and V by 0 bases; bases with no gene match: 6. The CDR3 covers 16 residues. The CDR3 DNA sequence: TGTGCCAGAAGCTTGGAGGCTAGCGGGGGGCAGGATACGCAGTATTTT. This codes for CARSLEASGGQDTQYF.

The gene calls are TRBV6-1 and TRBJ2-3; no definite D call. The CDR3 sequence is 15 residues long. The germline V and J ends were trimmed by 3 bases and 6 bases, with 16 bases remaining between them. CDR1 MNHNS and CDR2 SASEGT come from the germline V gene. CDR3 region: CASSDRSQFGDTQYF. In nucleotides, the CDR3 is TGTGCCAGCAGTGACCGCTCCCAATTCGGCGATACGCAGTATTTT.

The gene calls are TRBV7-2 and TRBJ2-1; 9 bases are a match to TRBD2. CDR3 length: 15 amino acids. V lost 5 bases and J lost 6; bases outside the gene matches: 8. Looked up from germline, CDR1 is SGHTA and CDR2 is FQGNSA. The chain's CDR3 is CASSASGSGGNEQFF. The CDR3 nucleotides are TGTGCCAGCAGCGCCAGCGGTAGCGGGGGCAATGAGCAGTTCTTC.

The chain combines TRBV15 with TRBJ1-2; D is undetermined. Trimming pared 3 bases from V and 5 bases from J, leaving 28 bases between. Germline V gene lookup returns CDR1 LNHNV and CDR2 YYDKDF (reference sequence). CDR3 size: 19 residues. The CDR3 region is CATSSSTGSQSTYPYGYTF. In DNA form, the CDR3 reads TGTGCCACCAGCAGTTCCACGGGATCTCAGAGTACATATCCATATGGCTACACCTTC.

The rearrangement joins TRBV7-2 to TRBJ2-5; perhaps TRBD2 as D (6 bases). Germline CDR1 and CDR2: SGHTA and FQGNSA. CDR3 length: 17 amino acids. V was cut by 3 bases and J by 5 bases, with 22 bases left in between. This CDR3 is CASSFVWLGGAGETQYF. CDR3 nucleotide sequence: TGTGCCAGCAGCTTTGTGTGGCTCGGCGGGGCTGGGGAGACCCAGTACTTC.

The V gene is TRBV24-1, the J gene TRBJ2-1; 10 bases are shared with TRBD2. J lost 9 bases, V lost 8 bases, and 6 bases had no gene match. This CDR3 has 13 amino acids. Germline values: CDR1 KGHDR, CDR2 SFDVKD. The CDR3 loop reads CATNQREGLEQFF. CDR3 bases: TGTGCCACCAATCAGCGGGAGGGCCTTGAGCAGTTCTTC.

The chain has TRBV5-1 and TRBJ2-7; D uncertain. V was clipped by 4 bases and J by 3 bases, with 17 bases between them. The CDR3 runs 15 residues. From germline, CDR1 is SGHRS and CDR2 YFSETQ. For the CDR3, the DNA is TGCGCCAGCAGCGGAACCTCGGAGACCTTCTACGAGCAGTACTTC. This translates into CASSGTSETFYEQYF.

This chain joins TRBV30 and TRBJ2-3; D possibly corresponds to TRBD1 (5 bases). Trimming took 2 bases from V and 3 from J, leaving 12 bases between them. The CDR3 has 14 residues. From germline, CDR1 is GTSNPN and CDR2 SVGIG (reference sequence). In DNA form, the CDR3 reads TGTGCCTGGAGTCGACTTGGGGCTACAGATACGCAGTATTTT. It yields the protein CAWSRLGATDTQYF.

The chain has TRBV6-6 and TRBJ1-2; 10 bases map to TRBD1. Germline V gene sequence: CDR1 MNHNY, CDR2 SVGAGI (reference sequence). V shed 4 bases, J shed 5 bases, and the junction held 1 base outside the gene matches. The CDR3 contains 13 residues. The CDR3 loop reads CASSWGQGYGYTF. The CDR3 region has the DNA TGTGCCAGCAGTTGGGGACAGGGGTATGGCTACACCTTC.

Concerning this clone: In the same sample, other DNA sequences code for this CDR3. The chain has TRBV12-3 or TRBV12-4 and TRBJ1-1; D gene uncertain. The CDR3 has 11 residues. Trimming took off 1 base at V and 5 bases at J, with 2 bases between the two ends. CDR3 DNA: TGTGCCAGCAGTTTAGGGACTGAAGCTTTCTTT. It translates to CASSLGTEAFF.

V usage is TRBV7-2 and J usage is TRBJ2-5, with D possibly being TRBD1 or TRBD2 (6 bases each). The CDR3 spans 12 residues. From germline, CDR1 is SGHTA and CDR2 FQGNSA. Between the trimmed V and J ends, which lost 7 bases and 5 bases, there was a span of 11 bases. CDR3 DNA sequence: TGTGCCAGCACTAGGGGGGTGGAGACCCAGTACTTC. Its translation: CASTRGVETQYF. Full variable domain (rest looked up from reference TRBV7-2 and TRBJ2-5): GAGVSQSPSNKVTEKGKDVELRCDPISGHTALYWYRQSLGQGLEFLIYFQGNSAPDKSGLPSDRFSAERTGGSVSTLTIQRTQQEDSAVYLCASTRGVETQYFGPGTRLLVL.

This clone has just one count. The chain links TRBV6-5 to TRBJ2-3; 10 nucleotides align to TRBD1. Germline V gene sequence: CDR1 MNHEY, CDR2 SVGAGI. CDR3 size: 15 residues. V trimming: 4 bases; J trimming: 2 bases; junction bases outside the gene matches: 3. As DNA, the CDR3 is TGTGCCAGCAGTTTTGGGACAGGGGTCACAGATACGCAGTATTTT. Translating it yields CASSFGTGVTDTQYF.

The chain has TRBV5-1 and TRBJ2-3; D is perhaps TRBD1 (6 bases). The V gene's germline CDR1 is SGHRS and CDR2 YFSETQ. This CDR3 has 15 residues. Trimming cost V 4 bases and J 1 base, with 13 bases left between them. The CDR3 DNA sequence: TGCGCCAGCAGCCCGAGGAACAGGGGCACAGATACGCAGTATTTT. Its translation is CASSPRNRGTDTQYF. Together with reference TRBV5-1 and TRBJ2-3, the CDR3 gives the full variable domain: KAGVTQTPRYLIKTRGQQVTLSCSPISGHRSVSWYQQTPGQGLQFLFEYFSETQRNKGNFPGRFSGRQFSNSRSEMNVSTLELGDSALYLCASSPRNRGTDTQYFGPGTRLTVL.

This sequence joins TRBV5-4 and TRBJ1-1, with 9 bases lining up with TRBD1. V gave up 0 bases and J gave up 3 bases; unmatched junction bases: 6. The CDR3 spans 16 residues. Germline V lookup: CDR1 SGHNT, CDR2 YYREEE (reference sequence). For the CDR3, the DNA is TGTGCCAGCAGCTTGGCCGGGACAGGGTCTCACACTGAAGCTTTCTTT. It codes for CASSLAGTGSHTEAFF.

This chain uses TRBV4-2 with TRBJ2-1, with 9 nucleotides matching TRBD2. Germline V CDR1 and CDR2: LGHNA, YNFKEQ. CDR3 length: 16 residues. The J segment lost 4 bases and the V segment lost 0 bases, leaving 4 bases of the junction unmatched. CDR3 DNA: TGTGCCAGCAGCCAAGATCCTCTAGCGGGGTACAATGAGCAGTTCTTC. Translated: CASSQDPLAGYNEQFF.

This sequence joins TRBV7-8 and TRBJ2-2; D remains ambiguous. Trimming removed 6 bases from V and 1 base from J, with 6 bases in between. This CDR3 has 13 amino acids. Germline CDR1 is SGHVS and CDR2 is FQNEAQ. CDR3 nucleotides: TGTGCCAGCAGTCGAGGGAACACCGGGGAGCTGTTTTTT. Its protein product is CASSRGNTGELFF.

The J gene is TRBJ2-2, the V gene TRBV7-2; TRBD2 matches at 9 bases. The V segment lost 11 bases and the J segment 5 bases; nucleotides outside the gene matches: 9. Germline CDR1 is SGHTA and CDR2 is FQGNSA. The CDR3 totals 14 residues. The CDR3 coding sequence is TGTGCCTCCGGGGTAGCGGGAGTAACCGGGGAGCTGTTTTTT. Translating gives CASGVAGVTGELFF.

The chain has TRBV9 and TRBJ2-7, with 9 bases lining up with TRBD2. The V gene's germline CDR1 is SGDLS and CDR2 YYNGEE. After removal of 0 bases from V and 3 bases from J, the junction contained 4 bases not matched to a gene. The CDR3 extends over 15 amino acids. The CDR3 DNA sequence: TGTGCCAGCAGCGTAGATGGCGGGGGGGTCTACGAGCAGTACTTC. Translated: CASSVDGGGVYEQYF.

On this clone itself: A read error may account for a junction end that differs from germline. The genes are TRBV7-7 and TRBJ2-7, with 8 bases matching TRBD1. Germline CDR1 is SSHAT and CDR2 is FNYEAQ (reference sequence). This CDR3 has 15 amino acids. CDR3 bases: TGTGCTAGCAGCAAAGATCCGGGACAGGCTTCGGAGCAGTACTTC. Residues: CASSKDPGQASEQYF.